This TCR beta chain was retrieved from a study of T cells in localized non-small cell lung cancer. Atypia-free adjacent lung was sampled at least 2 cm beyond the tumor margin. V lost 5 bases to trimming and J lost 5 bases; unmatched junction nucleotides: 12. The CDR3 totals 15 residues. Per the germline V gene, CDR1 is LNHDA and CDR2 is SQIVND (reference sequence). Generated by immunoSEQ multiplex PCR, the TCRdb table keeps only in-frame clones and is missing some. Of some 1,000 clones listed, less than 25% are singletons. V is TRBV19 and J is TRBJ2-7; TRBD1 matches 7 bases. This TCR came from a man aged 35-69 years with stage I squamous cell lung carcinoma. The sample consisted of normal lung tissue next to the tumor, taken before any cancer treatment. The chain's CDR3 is CASSPRGRQGDEQYF. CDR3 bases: TGTGCCAGTAGTCCCCGGGGCCGACAGGGCGACGAGCAGTACTTC.